These 23 T cell receptor beta chains originate from one sample sequenced in a study of patients and donors after allogeneic stem cell transplantation. Using its own MiXCR run on the RT-PCR reads, TCRdb lists one record per CDR3 protein. In the table there are hundreds of thousands of distinct CDR3 sequences, 16% of which are singletons. The material sequenced was blood, either unsorted or a sorted T cell fraction (not recorded which). These receptor sequences come from a human donor who was either an allogeneic HSCT recipient or a stem cell or donor lymphocyte infusion donor (not recorded which). It is not recorded whose cells these are; they may come from a transplant donor.

The chain is built from TRBV9 and TRBJ1-3; a weak D match, TRBD1 (5 bases). CDR1 is SGDLS and CDR2 is YYNGEE in the germline V gene. The CDR3 spans 16 residues. V lost 1 base and J lost 0, with 11 bases in between. The CDR3 DNA sequence: TGTGCCAGCAGCGTACCCGGGGCAGGCTCTGGAAACACCATATATTTT. It encodes CASSVPGAGSGNTIYF.

Many counts were recorded for this clonotype. V usage is TRBV5-1 and J usage is TRBJ2-3, with a possible D match to TRBD2 (6 bases). The germline V gene has CDR1 SGHRS and CDR2 YFSETQ. The germline V and J ends were trimmed by 3 bases and 1 base, with 12 bases remaining between them. The CDR3 consists of 15 residues. CDR3 nucleotide sequence: TGCGCCAGCAGCTATGAGCGGGCCCGCACAGATACGCAGTATTTT. Translation gives CASSYERARTDTQYF. The full variable domain, rest sourced from reference TRBV5-1 and TRBJ2-3, is KAGVTQTPRYLIKTRGQQVTLSCSPISGHRSVSWYQQTPGQGLQFLFEYFSETQRNKGNFPGRFSGRQFSNSRSEMNVSTLELGDSALYLCASSYERARTDTQYFGPGTRLTVL.

The sample holds a few counts of this clonotype. The V gene is TRBV2, the J gene TRBJ2-7; 11 bases are shared with TRBD1. This CDR3 has 18 amino acids. The J segment lost 0 bases and the V segment lost 10 bases, leaving 17 bases of the junction unmatched. CDR1 is SNHLY and CDR2 is FYNNEI in the germline V gene. For the CDR3, the DNA is TGTGCCATCCAGTCCCAGCCGGGACAGGGGGTTTACTCCTACGAGCAGTACTTC. Translating it yields CAIQSQPGQGVYSYEQYF.

This clonotype was detected ten times or more. V gene TRBV24-1 combines with J gene TRBJ2-2; 8 bases align to TRBD1. The trim removed 4 bases at V and 1 base at J, leaving 4 bases unmatched. This CDR3 spans 16 amino acids. Germline CDR1 and CDR2: KGHDR and SFDVKD. Here the CDR3 reads CATSDSGTGNTGELFF. As DNA, the CDR3 is TGTGCCACCAGTGACTCCGGGACAGGGAACACCGGGGAGCTGTTTTTT.

This clonotype was observed at least ten times. V is TRBV19 and J is TRBJ1-1, with D perhaps TRBD1 (5 bases). This CDR3 contains 14 residues. V was trimmed by 5 bases and J by 2 bases, leaving 12 bases between them. Germline V gene data show CDR1 as LNHDA and CDR2 as SQIVND (reference sequence). CDR3 coding DNA: TGTGCCAGTAGTCTTACGGGACCTAACACTGAAGCTTTCTTT. As protein: CASSLTGPNTEAFF.

The chain recombines TRBV28 with TRBJ2-7; D is perhaps TRBD2 (7 bases). The CDR3 has 13 amino acids. Trimming stripped 7 bases from V and 3 bases from J, with 13 bases between. CDR1 is MDHEN, CDR2 SYDVKM, per germline. The CDR3 spells CASILGGGYEQYF. The CDR3 nucleotides are TGTGCCAGCATATTGGGAGGGGGCTACGAGCAGTACTTC.

This clonotype was picked up a small number of times. The rearrangement joins TRBV12-3 or TRBV12-4 to TRBJ2-1, with 11 bases matching TRBD2. V was pared by 5 bases and J by 2 bases, with 8 bases of the junction left unmatched. This CDR3 comprises 17 residues. CDR3 sequence (DNA): TGTGCCAGCAGTCTCGGACTAGCGGGTCTTCCCTACAATGAGCAGTTCTTC. Residues: CASSLGLAGLPYNEQFF.

CDR3 coding DNA: TGTGCCAGCAGCTTAGCGCCACAGGACAGCTCATTAACCTACGAGCAGTACTTC. This translates into CASSLAPQDSSLTYEQYF. The chain is built from TRBV7-8 and TRBJ2-7, with a possible D match to TRBD1 (6 bases). Germline CDR1 and CDR2: SGHVS and FQNEAQ. V was trimmed by 0 bases and J by 2 bases, leaving 20 bases between them. The CDR3 runs 18 residues.

A few counts support this clonotype. V gene TRBV7-9 combines with J gene TRBJ2-2, with TRBD2 matching 12 bases. CDR1 is SEHNR, CDR2 FQNEAQ, per germline (reference sequence). This CDR3 is built from 15 residues. Trimming took 4 bases from V and 4 from J; bases not matched to a gene: 1. CDR3 in amino acids: CASSWTSGVTGELFF. Here the CDR3 DNA reads TGTGCCAGCAGCTGGACTAGCGGGGTCACCGGGGAGCTGTTTTTT.

This sequence joins TRBV2 and TRBJ2-7; D could derive from TRBD1 or TRBD2 (6 bases each). V shed 4 bases and J shed 5 bases, with 15 bases lying between them. The CDR3 runs 14 residues. Germline V gives CDR1 SNHLY, CDR2 FYNNEI. CDR3 sequence reads: CASSGGGRIHEQYF. The CDR3 DNA follows: TGTGCCAGCAGTGGAGGGGGGAGGATCCACGAGCAGTACTTC.

The V and J genes are TRBV3-1 and TRBJ1-6, with D possibly TRBD1 on 6 matching bases. V shed 7 bases and J shed 7 bases, with 14 bases lying between them. The CDR3 contains 14 residues. The germline V gene encodes CDR1 LGHDT and CDR2 YNNKEL (reference sequence). DNA of the CDR3: TGTGCCAGCAAAGTCGGTCAGGGGAATTCACCCCTCCACTTT. It codes for CASKVGQGNSPLHF.

This clonotype has a handful of counts. The V call is TRBV5-6, the J call TRBJ1-1; D is ambiguous. CDR3 length: 11 residues. CDR1 and CDR2 from the germline V gene are SGHDT and YYEEEE. V was pared by 1 base and J by 5 bases, with 3 bases between. The CDR3: CASSLQTEAFF. The CDR3 nucleotides read TGTGCCAGCAGCTTGCAAACTGAAGCTTTCTTT.

The V and J genes are TRBV20-1 and TRBJ2-1; 7 nucleotides agree with TRBD2. After removal of 7 bases from V and 2 bases from J, the junction contained 11 bases not matched to a gene. CDR3 length: 15 amino acids. Germline assignment: CDR1 DFQATT and CDR2 SNEGSKA (reference sequence). The CDR3 DNA is TGCAGTGTTATCCTCCGGGACTATGCCTACAATGAGCAGTTCTTC. Translating it yields CSVILRDYAYNEQFF.

This clonotype has a handful of counts. The chain recombines TRBV20-1 with TRBJ2-5; the D is unclear. The CDR3 contains 12 residues. The V end lost 4 bases, the J end lost 0 bases, and 6 bases lay between the germline ends. The germline V gene has CDR1 DFQATT and CDR2 SNEGSKA (reference sequence). The CDR3 region is CSAISDQETQYF. CDR3 DNA: TGCAGTGCTATCTCCGACCAAGAGACCCAGTACTTC.

The V and J genes are TRBV2 and TRBJ2-1, with D perhaps given as TRBD1 or TRBD2 (5 bases each). CDR3 length: 13 residues. V lost 9 bases, J lost 0 bases, and 9 bases lay in between. The germline gives CDR1 SNHLY, CDR2 FYNNEI. This chain's CDR3 is CARGESSYNEQFF. The DNA for the CDR3 is TGTGCCAGAGGGGAGAGCTCCTACAATGAGCAGTTCTTC.

The chain uses TRBV7-2 and TRBJ2-5; D is perhaps TRBD1 (6 bases). Germline V lookup: CDR1 SGHTA, CDR2 FQGNSA. This CDR3 has 14 residues. Trimming cost V 5 bases and J 1 base, with 11 bases left between them. The CDR3 sequence: CASSATGLQETQYF. Written as DNA, the CDR3 is TGTGCCAGCAGCGCTACAGGGCTCCAAGAGACCCAGTACTTC.

This clonotype was counted only a few times. CDR3 amino acids: CASSFLGRNEQFF. CDR3 in DNA: TGTGCCAGCAGTTTCCTCGGGAGAAATGAGCAGTTCTTC. The chain carries TRBV27 and TRBJ2-1; TRBD2 might be the D (6 bases). CDR3 length equals 13 residues. Germline lookup yields CDR1 MNHEY and CDR2 SMNVEV (reference sequence). With 3 bases removed from V and 7 bases from J, the gap between germline ends came to 10 bases.

This clonotype was seen at least ten times. The chain is built from TRBV5-1 and TRBJ1-4; D gene unclear. The V gene's germline CDR1 is SGHRS and CDR2 YFSETQ. CDR3 length equals 16 residues. V was pared by 7 bases and J by 8 bases, with 24 bases between. The CDR3 region is CASSIGVGVQVEKLFF. DNA for the CDR3: TGCGCCAGCTCGATCGGTGTAGGCGTCCAAGTGGAAAAACTGTTTTTT.

The CDR3 coding sequence is TGTGCCAGCAGCCCCGAGGGGGCTGGGGCCAACGTCCTGACTTTC. Its protein is CASSPEGAGANVLTF. The chain combines TRBV14 with TRBJ2-6; weak D call: TRBD1 (6 bases). The CDR3 loop spans 15 amino acids. Trimming took off 4 bases at V and 2 bases at J, with 9 bases between the two ends. Germline lookup yields CDR1 SGHDN and CDR2 FVKESK.

The chain uses TRBV6-1 and TRBJ2-1, with TRBD2 identical over 9 bases. CDR3 length equals 15 residues. Trimming at V came to 5 bases and at J to 7 bases, leaving 9 bases not matched to a gene. Germline V gives CDR1 MNHNS, CDR2 SASEGT. The chain's CDR3 is CASSKAGGLGNEQFF. CDR3 in DNA: TGTGCCAGCAGTAAGGCGGGAGGGTTGGGAAATGAGCAGTTCTTC.

V usage is TRBV18 and J usage is TRBJ1-2; 11 bases fit TRBD1. Germline CDR1 KGHSH, CDR2 LQKENI. This CDR3 contains 17 residues. V was clipped by 2 bases and J by 4 bases; unmatched bases: 9. CDR3 region: CASSPTSGTGGFYGYTF. CDR3 nucleotide sequence: TGTGCCAGCTCACCAACCTCCGGGACAGGGGGATTCTATGGCTACACCTTC.

The genes are TRBV7-4 and TRBJ2-3; D remains ambiguous. The germline V and J ends were trimmed by 2 bases and 5 bases, with 11 bases remaining between them. Germline CDR1 reads SGHVT; CDR2 reads SQSDAQ. This CDR3 has 14 residues. CDR3: CASSLITDKDTQYF. For the CDR3, the DNA is TGTGCCAGCAGCTTAATTACAGACAAAGATACGCAGTATTTT.

This clonotype has only a few counts. The V and J genes are TRBV19 and TRBJ2-1; maybe TRBD2 (5 bases). The CDR3 has 10 amino acids. CDR1 and CDR2 from the germline V gene are LNHDA and SQIVND (reference sequence). Trimming took 9 bases from V and 10 from J, leaving 10 bases between them. CDR3 nucleotide sequence: TGTGCCAGCGGGGTCGTCGAGCAGTTCTTC. Its translation is CASGVVEQFF.